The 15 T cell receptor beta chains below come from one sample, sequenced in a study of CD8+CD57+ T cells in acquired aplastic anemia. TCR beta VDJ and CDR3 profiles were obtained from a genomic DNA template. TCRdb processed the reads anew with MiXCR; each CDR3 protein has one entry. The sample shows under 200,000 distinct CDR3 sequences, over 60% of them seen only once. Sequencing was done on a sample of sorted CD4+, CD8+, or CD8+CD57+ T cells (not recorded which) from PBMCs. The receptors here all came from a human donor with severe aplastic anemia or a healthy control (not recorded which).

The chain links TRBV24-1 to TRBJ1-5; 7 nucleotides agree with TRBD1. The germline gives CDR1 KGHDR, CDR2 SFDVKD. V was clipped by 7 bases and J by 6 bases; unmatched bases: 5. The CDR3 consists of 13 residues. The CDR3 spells CATSQGGFQPQHF. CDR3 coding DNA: TGTGCCACCAGCCAGGGGGGGTTTCAGCCCCAGCATTTT.

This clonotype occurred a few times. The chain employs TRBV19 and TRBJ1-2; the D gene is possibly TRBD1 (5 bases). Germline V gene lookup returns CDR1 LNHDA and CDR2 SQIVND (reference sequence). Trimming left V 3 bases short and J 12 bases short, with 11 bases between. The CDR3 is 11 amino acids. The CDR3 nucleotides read TGTGCCAGTAGTATGGGCCAGGGTCACACCTTC. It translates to CASSMGQGHTF.

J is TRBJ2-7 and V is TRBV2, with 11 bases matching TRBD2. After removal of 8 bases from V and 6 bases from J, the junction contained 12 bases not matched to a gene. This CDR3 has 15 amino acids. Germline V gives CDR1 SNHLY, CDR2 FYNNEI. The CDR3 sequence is CASGELAGVLSEQYF. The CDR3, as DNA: TGTGCCAGCGGCGAACTAGCGGGAGTTCTCAGCGAGCAGTACTTC.

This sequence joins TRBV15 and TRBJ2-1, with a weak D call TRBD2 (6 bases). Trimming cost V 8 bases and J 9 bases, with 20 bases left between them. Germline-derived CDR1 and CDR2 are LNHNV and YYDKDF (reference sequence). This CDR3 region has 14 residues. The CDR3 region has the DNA TGTGCCACCGCACGGAGGGAAAACGGGGGTGAGCAGTTCTTC. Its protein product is CATARRENGGEQFF.

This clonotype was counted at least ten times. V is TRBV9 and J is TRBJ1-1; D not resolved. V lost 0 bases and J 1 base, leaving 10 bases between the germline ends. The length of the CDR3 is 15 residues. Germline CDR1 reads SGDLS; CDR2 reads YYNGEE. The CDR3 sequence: CASSVARHSNTEAFF. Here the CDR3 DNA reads TGTGCCAGCAGCGTAGCTCGACACTCGAACACTGAAGCTTTCTTT.

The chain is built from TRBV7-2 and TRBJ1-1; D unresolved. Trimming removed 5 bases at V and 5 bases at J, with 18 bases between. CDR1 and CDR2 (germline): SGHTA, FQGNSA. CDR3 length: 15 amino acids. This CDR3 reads CASSGRISAPTEAFF. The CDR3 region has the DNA TGTGCCAGCAGCGGGAGAATAAGTGCTCCGACTGAAGCTTTCTTT.

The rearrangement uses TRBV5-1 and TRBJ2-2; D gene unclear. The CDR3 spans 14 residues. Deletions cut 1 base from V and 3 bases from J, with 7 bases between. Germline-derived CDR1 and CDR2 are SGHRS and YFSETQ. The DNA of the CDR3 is TGCGCCAGCAGCTTGCTAAGTGACACCGGGGAGCTGTTTTTT. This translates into CASSLLSDTGELFF.

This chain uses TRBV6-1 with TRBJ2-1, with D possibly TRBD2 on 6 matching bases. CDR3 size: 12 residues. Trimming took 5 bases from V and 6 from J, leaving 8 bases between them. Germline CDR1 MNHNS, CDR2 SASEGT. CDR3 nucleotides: TGTGCCAGCAGTACTAGCATCAATGAGCAGTTCTTC. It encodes CASSTSINEQFF.

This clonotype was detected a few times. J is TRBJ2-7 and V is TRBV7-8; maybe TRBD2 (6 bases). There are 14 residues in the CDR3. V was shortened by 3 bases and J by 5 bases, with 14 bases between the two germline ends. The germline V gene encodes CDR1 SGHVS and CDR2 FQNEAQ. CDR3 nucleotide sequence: TGTGCCAGCAGCTTCTACGGGAGCCTCGACGAGCAGTACTTC. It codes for CASSFYGSLDEQYF.

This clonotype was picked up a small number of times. The CDR3 DNA follows: TGTGCCAGCAGTTTGGACTCCCCACCGGGAGACAATGAGCAGTTCTTC. It specifies CASSLDSPPGDNEQFF. This rearrangement joins TRBV7-9 to TRBJ2-1; D perhaps matches TRBD2 (6 bases). Trimming pared 6 bases from V and 5 bases from J, leaving 20 bases between. The CDR3 loop spans 16 amino acids. The germline V gene has CDR1 SEHNR and CDR2 FQNEAQ (reference sequence).

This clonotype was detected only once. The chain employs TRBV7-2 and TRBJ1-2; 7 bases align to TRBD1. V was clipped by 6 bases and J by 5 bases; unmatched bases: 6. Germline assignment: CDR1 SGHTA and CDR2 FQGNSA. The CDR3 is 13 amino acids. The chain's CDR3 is CASRSGTEYGYTF. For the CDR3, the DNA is TGTGCCAGCAGATCCGGGACAGAATATGGCTACACCTTC.

CDR3 in amino acids: CASSVLAGASNEQFF. The CDR3 DNA sequence: TGTGCCAGCAGTGTTCTAGCGGGGGCTTCCAATGAGCAGTTCTTC. The chain combines TRBV2 with TRBJ2-1, with 10 bases fitting TRBD2. CDR1 SNHLY and CDR2 FYNNEI come from the germline V gene. The CDR3 runs 15 residues. V gave up 4 bases and J gave up 6 bases; unmatched junction bases: 6. Combining the CDR3 with reference TRBV2 and TRBJ2-1 gives the whole variable domain EPEVTQTPSHQVTQMGQEVILRCVPISNHLYFYWYRQILGQKVEFLVSFYNNEISEKSEIFDDQFSVERPDGSNFTLKIRSTKLEDSAMYFCASSVLAGASNEQFFGPGTRLTVL.

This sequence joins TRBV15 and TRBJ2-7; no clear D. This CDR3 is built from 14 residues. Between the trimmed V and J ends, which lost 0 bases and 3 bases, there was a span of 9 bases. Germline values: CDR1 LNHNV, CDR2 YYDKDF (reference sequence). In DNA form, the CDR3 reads TGTGCCACCAGCAGAGAGGGTTCAGACTACGAGCAGTACTTC. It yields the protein CATSREGSDYEQYF.

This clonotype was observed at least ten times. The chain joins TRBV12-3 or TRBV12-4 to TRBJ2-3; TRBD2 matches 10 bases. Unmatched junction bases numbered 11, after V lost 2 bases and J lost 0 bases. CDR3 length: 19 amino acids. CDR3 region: CASSLFVSGGGTSTDTQYF. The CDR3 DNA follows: TGTGCCAGCAGTTTATTTGTCAGCGGGGGGGGGACTAGCACAGATACGCAGTATTTT.

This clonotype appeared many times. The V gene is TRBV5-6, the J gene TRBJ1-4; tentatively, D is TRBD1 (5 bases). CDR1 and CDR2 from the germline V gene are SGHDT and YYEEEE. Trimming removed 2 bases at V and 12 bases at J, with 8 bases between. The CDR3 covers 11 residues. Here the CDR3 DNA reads TGTGCCAGCAGCTTAGGGGCGGAACTGTTTTTT. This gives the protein CASSLGAELFF.